This T cell receptor (beta chain) was obtained from a study of regulatory T cells in long-lasting Graves disease. On the study more broadly: Patients met the persistent Graves' disease definition after over 5 years of antithyroid drugs with positive TSH receptor antibodies.

This CDR3 is built from 14 residues. Per the germline V gene, CDR1 is SGDLS and CDR2 is YYNGEE. The ends were cut back, 4 bases at V and 2 bases at J, with 10 bases in the middle. Library construction for TCR beta used iRepertoire HTBI primers and Arm-PCR of CDR3 regions. TCRdb analysed the multiplex PCR reads with MiXCR anew, one entry per CDR3 protein. This table has around 450,000 distinct CDR3 sequences, roughly 21% appearing once. Time point noted: persistent/refractory GD, antithyroid drugs over 5 years with positive TRAb. Following extraction of RNA from PBMCs, that RNA was used to make the TCR library.

The gene calls are TRBV9 and TRBJ1-3; unclear D gene. The sample was peripheral blood mononuclear cells (PBMCs), taken when the disease was refractory, from a patient treated with antithyroid drugs. The TCR originated in a female donor with Graves disease. The CDR3 DNA reads as TGTGCCAGCAGCCTCGGACGGACTGGAAACACCATATATTTT. It codes for CASSLGRTGNTIYF.